This TCR beta chain derives from a study of Tregs in tolerant kidney transplant recipients. As concerns this clone: The read comes to an end 3 residues before the CDR3 does, leaving the germline J gene to fill in the end.

The nonmyeloablative bone marrow transplants came from related graft donors, with transient mixed chimerism. TCRdb's copy holds only in-frame clones and misses some; the assay was immunoSEQ multiplex PCR. This repertoire includes about 31,000 clones. The CDR3 covers 13 residues. V was trimmed by 5 bases and J by 2 bases, leaving 12 bases between them. Germline CDR1 is DFQATT and CDR2 is SNEGSKA (reference sequence). This chain links TRBV20-1 with TRBJ1-2; tentative D call: TRBD1 (5 bases). This sequence was found in a human patient who received a combined kidney and bone marrow transplant. Some T cells may be provided by the graft donor. The sequencing used CD4+ T cells from blood (PBMCs), collected 24 months after the transplant. CDR3 DNA, as far as it was read: TGCAGTGCTGAGGGACTGGGAAACTATGGC. This gives the protein CSAEGLGNYG. The whole CDR3 protein reads CSAEGLGNYGYTF.